These T cell receptor beta chains were read from a single sample in a study of blood T cell repertoires in COVID-19. Only in-frame clones appear in the TCRdb table, and some are missing; sequencing was by immunoSEQ multiplex PCR. Among 25,000 to 35,000 clones listed, around 72% were seen once. Source material: peripheral blood. The receptors stem from a boy between 2 and 15 years old with active or convalescent COVID-19. CDR3s include the opening cysteine and the closing phenylalanine or tryptophan. The D gene is left open where the match is weak.

CASSLEDRGYEQYF	TRBV7-6	TRBJ2-7	TRBD1
CASTRDRDPYGYTF	TRBV5-6	TRBJ1-2	TRBD1
CASTQRGSYSNQPQHF	TRBV19	TRBJ1-5	NA
CASTHSAATSYEQYF	TRBV5-5	TRBJ2-7	NA
CAWSYWNTEAFF	TRBV30	TRBJ1-1	NA
CASSFSRLAAGPRNIQYF	TRBV2	TRBJ2-4	TRBD2
CASSSSLGRVTEAFF	TRBV7-9	TRBJ1-1	NA
CASSVGAWGGRETQYF	TRBV9	TRBJ2-5	TRBD2
CASSLNDEQYF	TRBV7-9	TRBJ2-7	NA
CATQKGADTEAFF	TRBV27	TRBJ1-1	NA
CASSLSAGGTEAFF	TRBV11-2	TRBJ1-1	TRBD1
CASSSQGRTEAFF	TRBV27	TRBJ1-1	TRBD1
CASSTPAGKTDTQYF	TRBV7-2	TRBJ2-3	TRBD2
CASSSGTGYNEQFF	TRBV11-3	TRBJ2-1	TRBD1
CASSLKGGLADYTQYF	TRBV11-2	TRBJ2-3	TRBD2
CASSLVGYGAYEQYF	TRBV7-9	TRBJ2-7	NA
CASSYWDRGGGELFF	TRBV6-5	TRBJ2-2	TRBD1
CASSQLQGLRSHNEKLFF	TRBV4-1	TRBJ1-4	TRBD1
CASSQGASLVAKNIQYF	TRBV4-1	TRBJ2-4	NA
CSLSGGYNEQFF	TRBV29-1	TRBJ2-1	NA
CASSYAVAGSTDTQYF	TRBV7-2	TRBJ2-3	TRBD2
CASSQGRESHEQYF	TRBV3-1/TRBV3-2	TRBJ2-7	TRBD2
CASSIPRMQETQYF	TRBV2	TRBJ2-5	NA
CASSSGLAVYEQFF	TRBV18	TRBJ2-1	TRBD2
CASSPRPEQGTSYNSPLHF	TRBV9	TRBJ1-6	TRBD1
CASSQDLNRGETQYF	TRBV4-1	TRBJ2-5	NA
CASSLGTGRNNYGYTF	TRBV5-1	TRBJ1-2	TRBD1
CASSQVGTGTQNTIYF	TRBV4-1	TRBJ1-3	TRBD1
CASSPQGVHSPLHF	TRBV6-5	TRBJ1-6	NA
CASSRGQILYEQYF	TRBV3-1/TRBV3-2	TRBJ2-7	TRBD1
CASRKTGGNTEAFF	TRBV10-2	TRBJ1-1	TRBD1
CASSLVHRTTTDTQYF	TRBV7-9	TRBJ2-3	NA
CASSVVRGYTF	TRBV2	TRBJ1-2	NA
CASSPELSGNTIYF	TRBV10-1	TRBJ1-3	NA
CASSFWTGTAHSSGNTIYF	TRBV7-9	TRBJ1-3	TRBD1
CASSRDRYTEAFF	TRBV7-8	TRBJ1-1	NA
CASSEARQKEDQYF	TRBV10-2	TRBJ2-5	NA
CASSLQLEGNSPLHF	TRBV3-1/TRBV3-2	TRBJ1-6	NA
CASSQGNYGYTF	TRBV6-5	TRBJ1-2	NA
CASSLGPGRGGNQPQHF	TRBV13	TRBJ1-5	NA
CASSPAGQEAFF	TRBV18	TRBJ1-1	TRBD1
CASSTGTGRETQYF	TRBV5-1	TRBJ2-5	TRBD1
CSVDGGQGKGEQYF	TRBV29-1	TRBJ2-7	TRBD1
CASSFESSNGELFF	TRBV11-2	TRBJ2-2	NA
CASSGGGSSGNTIYF	TRBV27	TRBJ1-3	NA
CASSPQPYNEQFF	TRBV18	TRBJ2-1	NA
CASSVASALASDGNTIYF	TRBV9	TRBJ1-3	NA
CASSYYRGRMATEAFF	TRBV19	TRBJ1-1	TRBD1
CASSREPGQGSGANVLTF	TRBV19	TRBJ2-6	TRBD1
CASSFYRENTGELFF	TRBV5-1	TRBJ2-2	NA
CASSLFGGSKTDTQYF	TRBV5-4	TRBJ2-3	TRBD2
CASSLPLAGTEAKETQYF	TRBV7-6	TRBJ2-5	TRBD1
CASSSAEENTEAFF	TRBV10-2	TRBJ1-1	NA
CASSYSRAEALAKNIQYF	TRBV6-2/TRBV6-3	TRBJ2-4	NA
CASSFNRDRNQPQHF	TRBV27	TRBJ1-5	NA
CASSGPGRSPLHF	TRBV27	TRBJ1-6	NA